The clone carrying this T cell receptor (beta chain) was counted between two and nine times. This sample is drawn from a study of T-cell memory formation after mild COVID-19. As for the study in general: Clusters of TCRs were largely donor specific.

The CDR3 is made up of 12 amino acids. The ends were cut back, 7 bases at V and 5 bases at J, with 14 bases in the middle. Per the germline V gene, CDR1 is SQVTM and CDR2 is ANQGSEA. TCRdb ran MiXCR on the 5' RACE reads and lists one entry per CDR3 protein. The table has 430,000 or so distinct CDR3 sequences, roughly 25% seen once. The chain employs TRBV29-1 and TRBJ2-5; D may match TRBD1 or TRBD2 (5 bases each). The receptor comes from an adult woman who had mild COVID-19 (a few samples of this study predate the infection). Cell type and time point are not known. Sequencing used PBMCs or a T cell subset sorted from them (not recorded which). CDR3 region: CSAGDRRETQYF. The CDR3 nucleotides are TGCAGCGCCGGGGACCGACGGGAGACCCAGTACTTC.